This T cell receptor (beta chain) stems from a study of response to subunit inactivated influenza vaccine. This clonotype was counted only a few times. Trimming left V 10 bases short and J 2 bases short, with 18 bases between. From germline, CDR1 is WSHSY and CDR2 SAAADI. This CDR3 has 15 amino acids. In TCRdb, the RT-PCR reads were re-called with MiXCR into one record per CDR3 protein. Of about 610,000 distinct CDR3 sequences listed, around 13% are singletons. The starting material was PBMCs from blood, obtained 11 to 12 days after vaccination. The sequence was obtained from a man aged 45-60 years who received an inactivated influenza vaccine. This rearrangement joins TRBV10-2 to TRBJ2-1; D possibly corresponds to TRBD2 (6 bases). The CDR3 nucleotides read TGCGCCAACAGAGCGGACTACAACGCCTACAATGAGCAGTTCTTC. It translates to CANRADYNAYNEQFF.